These T cell receptor beta chains were read from a single sample in a study of shared clonotypes between healthy human individuals. Sequencing used immunoSEQ multiplex PCR; TCRdb keeps in-frame clones, though not all of them. The data show hundreds of thousands of clones, roughly 70% seen once. The sample consisted of memory CD4+ T cells sorted from blood. The receptors were sampled from a woman aged 30 to 39 in good health. Each CDR3 is given with its conserved first and last residue. D genes are given only for firm matches. Clone sizes are given selectively: once, few, many, or a class where the clone is expanded.

CASSIPQGDRNQPQHF TGTGCCAGCAGTATACCACAGGGGGATCGCAATCAGCCCCAGCATTTT TRBJ1-5 TRBD1 . TRBV28
CASSPAQGSYEQYF TGTGCCAGCTCACCAGCACAGGGCTCCTACGAGCAGTACTTC TRBJ2-7 . . TRBV18
CASTETAGTYEQYF TGTGCCAGCACAGAGACGGCCGGCACCTACGAGCAGTACTTC TRBJ2-7 . . TRBV7-9
CASSRDLMNTEAFF TGTGCCAGCAGCCGGGACCTCATGAACACTGAAGCTTTCTTT TRBJ1-1 . . TRBV6-5
CASSLQGTDQETQYF TGTGCCAGCAGCTTGCAGGGGACCGACCAAGAGACCCAGTACTTC TRBJ2-5 . once TRBV7-9
CASSLSGRTDTQYF TGTGCCAGCAGCTTAAGCGGGAGGACAGATACGCAGTATTTT TRBJ2-3 TRBD2 many TRBV7-8
CSVGSGTTSNTQYF TGCAGCGTGGGATCCGGGACTACCTCAAATACGCAGTATTTT TRBJ2-3 TRBD2 . TRBV29-1
CASSERGRGGTDTQYF TGTGCCAGCAGTGAACGGGGCAGGGGGGGCACAGATACGCAGTATTTT TRBJ2-3 . once TRBV2
CASGELAASYEQYF TGTGCCAGCGGAGAACTAGCGGCTTCCTACGAGCAGTACTTC TRBJ2-7 TRBD2 . TRBV2
CASSDTAGEADTQYF TGTGCCAGCAGTGACACAGCGGGAGAGGCAGATACGCAGTATTTT TRBJ2-3 TRBD2 . TRBV6-4
CASSKQQGVTGELFF TGTGCCAGTAGTAAGCAACAGGGGGTCACCGGGGAGCTGTTTTTT TRBJ2-2 TRBD1 . TRBV19
CASSPRGTSGRANEQFF TGTGCCAGCAGCCCCCGGGGGACTAGCGGGAGGGCCAATGAGCAGTTCTTC TRBJ2-1 TRBD2 . TRBV11-3
CASSWTSGSGEQYF TGTGCCAGCAGCTGGACTAGCGGGAGTGGTGAGCAGTACTTC TRBJ2-5 TRBD2 . TRBV7-2
CASSSDSHRNTEAFF TGTGCCAGCAGCTCGGACTCCCACCGAAACACTGAAGCTTTCTTT TRBJ1-1 . . TRBV7-2
CASSIGAGANTGELFF TGTGCCAGTAGTATAGGGGCGGGCGCGAACACCGGGGAGCTGTTTTTT TRBJ2-2 . . TRBV19
CASSWLSPTNQPQHF TGTGCCAGCAGTTGGTTAAGCCCCACCAATCAGCCCCAGCATTTT TRBJ1-5 . . TRBV28
CASSLWAGEYGIF TGCGCCAGCAGCTTATGGGCGGGAGAGTATGGCATCTTC TRBJ2-1 TRBD2 . TRBV5-1
CASSVLAGALDTQYF TGTGCCAGCAGCGTATTAGCGGGAGCGTTAGATACGCAGTATTTT TRBJ2-3 TRBD2 . TRBV9
CASSQSLGDGELFF TGTGCCAGCAGCCAAAGCCTAGGTGACGGGGAGCTGTTTTTT TRBJ2-2 . few TRBV4-2
CASSRGASDTQYF TGTGCCAGCAGCCGTGGCGCTTCAGATACGCAGTATTTT TRBJ2-3 . . TRBV5-4
CASSPGLDTQYF TGTGCCAGCAGTCCTGGACTAGATACGCAGTATTTT TRBJ2-3 . . TRBV7-3
CASSTGTAKAFF TGTGCCAGCAGCACAGGGACAGCTAAAGCTTTCTTT TRBJ1-1 TRBD1 . TRBV27
CASSQLQGRVQYF TGTGCCAGCAGCCAGTTACAGGGAAGGGTGCAGTACTTC TRBJ2-7 . . TRBV4-2
CSVEEGTAGYEQYF TGCAGCGTTGAAGAGGGGACAGCAGGCTACGAGCAGTACTTC TRBJ2-7 TRBD1 . TRBV29-1
CASSAWTSGVSYNEQFF TGTGCCAGCAGCGCGTGGACTAGCGGGGTTTCCTACAATGAGCAGTTCTTC TRBJ2-1 TRBD2 . TRBV9
CAQSGTSGPTDTQYF TGTGCCCAATCCGGGACTAGCGGGCCCACAGATACGCAGTATTTT TRBJ2-3 TRBD2 . TRBV30
CASSSTGGAVNEKLFF TGTGCCAGCAGTTCCACAGGGGGCGCAGTTAATGAAAAACTGTTTTTT TRBJ1-4 TRBD1 . TRBV28
CASNDLYGGKSSYEQYF TGTGCCAGCAATGATCTTTATGGGGGGAAGAGCTCCTACGAGCAGTACTTC TRBJ2-7 . few TRBV6-1
CASSLVAGHTDTQYF TGTGCCAGCAGCTTAGTAGCGGGGCACACAGATACGCAGTATTTT TRBJ2-3 TRBD2 . TRBV7-9
CASGKYEQYF TGTGCCAGTGGGAAATACGAGCAGTACTTC TRBJ2-7 . . TRBV28
CASSPTREGPEQYF TGTGCCAGCTCACCAACGCGGGAGGGCCCCGAGCAGTACTTC TRBJ2-7 TRBD2 . TRBV18
CASSLRENYGYTF TGCGCCAGCAGCCTCAGGGAGAACTATGGCTACACCTTC TRBJ1-2 . . TRBV5-1
CASSLGASGTNTGELFF TGCGCCAGCAGCTTGGGAGCTAGCGGGACGAACACCGGGGAGCTGTTTTTT TRBJ2-2 TRBD2 many TRBV5-1
CASSSEGGENEKLFF TGTGCCAGCAGTTCCGAAGGGGGGGAGAATGAAAAACTGTTTTTT TRBJ1-4 . . TRBV28
CASSLFGTYGYTF TGTGCCAGCAGTTTATTTGGGACCTATGGCTACACCTTC TRBJ1-2 . . TRBV27
CASSEGGATSGNTIYF TGTGCCAGCAGTGAAGGGGGGGCCACCTCTGGAAACACCATATATTTT TRBJ1-3 . once TRBV6-1
CASRNQGLAKNIQYF TGTGCCAGTAGAAATCAGGGATTAGCCAAAAACATTCAGTACTTC TRBJ2-4 . once TRBV19
CASSSRGENTEAFF TGTGCCAGCAGCTCGAGAGGGGAGAACACTGAAGCTTTCTTT TRBJ1-1 . . TRBV9
CASSQTEYEQYF TGTGCCAGCAGTCAGACAGAATACGAGCAGTACTTC TRBJ2-7 . . TRBV28
CASRRGGFVDNEQFF TGTGCCAGCAGAAGAGGGGGTTTCGTAGACAATGAGCAGTTCTTC TRBJ2-1 . . TRBV6-1
CASSLTFREKLFF TGTGCCAGCAGCTTAACGTTTCGGGAAAAACTGTTTTTT TRBJ1-4 . . TRBV7-2